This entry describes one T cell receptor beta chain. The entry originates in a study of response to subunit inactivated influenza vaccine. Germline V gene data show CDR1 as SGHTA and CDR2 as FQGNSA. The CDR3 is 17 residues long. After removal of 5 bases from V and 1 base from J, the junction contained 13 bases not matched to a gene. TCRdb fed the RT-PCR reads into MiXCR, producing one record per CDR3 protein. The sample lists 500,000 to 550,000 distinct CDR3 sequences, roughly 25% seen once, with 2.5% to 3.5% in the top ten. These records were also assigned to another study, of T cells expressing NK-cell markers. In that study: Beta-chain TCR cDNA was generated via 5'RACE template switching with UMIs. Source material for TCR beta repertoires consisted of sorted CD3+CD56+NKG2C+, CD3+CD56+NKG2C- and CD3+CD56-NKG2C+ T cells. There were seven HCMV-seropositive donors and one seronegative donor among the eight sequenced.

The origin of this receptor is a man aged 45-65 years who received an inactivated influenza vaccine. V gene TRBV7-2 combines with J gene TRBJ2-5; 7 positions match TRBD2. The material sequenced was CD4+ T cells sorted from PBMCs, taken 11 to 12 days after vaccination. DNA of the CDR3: TGTGCCAGCAGCCTCGGGCGGGGGACCCTGGTCCAAGAGACCCAGTACTTC. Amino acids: CASSLGRGTLVQETQYF.